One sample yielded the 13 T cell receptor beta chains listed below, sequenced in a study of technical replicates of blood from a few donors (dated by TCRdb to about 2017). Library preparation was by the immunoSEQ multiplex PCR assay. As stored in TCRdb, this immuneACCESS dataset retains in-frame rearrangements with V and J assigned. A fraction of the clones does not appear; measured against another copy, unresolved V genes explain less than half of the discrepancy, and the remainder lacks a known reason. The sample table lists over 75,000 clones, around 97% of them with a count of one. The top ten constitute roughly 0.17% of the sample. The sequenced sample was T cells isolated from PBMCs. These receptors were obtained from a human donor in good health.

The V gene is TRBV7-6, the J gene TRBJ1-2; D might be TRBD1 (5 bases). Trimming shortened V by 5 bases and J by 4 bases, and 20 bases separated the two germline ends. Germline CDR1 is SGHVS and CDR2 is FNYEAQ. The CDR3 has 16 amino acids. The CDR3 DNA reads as TGTGCCAGCAGCGATTTGCCCAGGGCGGATGGCTATGGCTACACCTTC. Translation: CASSDLPRADGYGYTF.

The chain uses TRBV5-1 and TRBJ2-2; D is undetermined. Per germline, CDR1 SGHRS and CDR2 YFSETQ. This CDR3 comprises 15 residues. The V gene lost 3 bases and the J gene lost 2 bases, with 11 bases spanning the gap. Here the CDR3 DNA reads TGCGCCAGCAGCTCTCCGACACGAAACACCGGGGAGCTGTTTTTT. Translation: CASSSPTRNTGELFF.

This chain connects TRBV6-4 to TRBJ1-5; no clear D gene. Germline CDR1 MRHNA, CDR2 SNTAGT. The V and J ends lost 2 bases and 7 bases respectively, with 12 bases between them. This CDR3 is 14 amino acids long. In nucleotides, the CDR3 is TGTGCCAGCAGTGACCATCCCCTCGGGCAGCCCCAGCATTTT. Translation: CASSDHPLGQPQHF.

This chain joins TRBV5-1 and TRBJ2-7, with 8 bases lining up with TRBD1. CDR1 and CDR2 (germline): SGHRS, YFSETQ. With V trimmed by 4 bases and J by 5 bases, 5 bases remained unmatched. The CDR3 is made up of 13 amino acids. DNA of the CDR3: TGCGCCAGCAGCACGGACAGGGCGAACGAGCAGTACTTC. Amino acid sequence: CASSTDRANEQYF.

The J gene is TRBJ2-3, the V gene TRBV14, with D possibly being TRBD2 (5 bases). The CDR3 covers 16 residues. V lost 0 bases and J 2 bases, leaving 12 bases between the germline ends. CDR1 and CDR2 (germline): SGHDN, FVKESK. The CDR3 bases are TGTGCCAGCAGCCAAGACGGCGGGTTGATCACAGATACGCAGTATTTT. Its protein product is CASSQDGGLITDTQYF. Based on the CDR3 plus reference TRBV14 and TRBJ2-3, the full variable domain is EAGVTQFPSHSVIEKGQTVTLRCDPISGHDNLYWYRRVMGKEIKFLLHFVKESKQDESGMPNNRFLAERTGGTYSTLKVQPAELEDSGVYFCASSQDGGLITDTQYFGPGTRLTVL.

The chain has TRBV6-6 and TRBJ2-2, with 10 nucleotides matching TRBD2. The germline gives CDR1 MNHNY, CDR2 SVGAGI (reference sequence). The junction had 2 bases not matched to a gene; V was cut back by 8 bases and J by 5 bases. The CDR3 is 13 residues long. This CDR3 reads CASLSGRTGELFF. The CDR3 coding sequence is TGTGCCAGCCTTAGCGGGAGGACCGGGGAGCTGTTTTTT.

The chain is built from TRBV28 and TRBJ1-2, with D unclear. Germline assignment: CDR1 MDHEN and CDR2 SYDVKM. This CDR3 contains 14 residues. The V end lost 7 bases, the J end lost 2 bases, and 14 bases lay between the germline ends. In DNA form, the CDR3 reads TGTGCCAGCACCACTCCTTCACGAAACTATGGCTACACCTTC. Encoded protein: CASTTPSRNYGYTF.

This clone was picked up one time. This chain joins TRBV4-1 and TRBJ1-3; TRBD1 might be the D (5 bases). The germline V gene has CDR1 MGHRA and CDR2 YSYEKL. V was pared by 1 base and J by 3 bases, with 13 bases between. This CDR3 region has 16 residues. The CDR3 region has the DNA TGCGCCAGCAGCCAAGTGGGGCGGGACCTTGGAAACACCATATATTTT. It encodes CASSQVGRDLGNTIYF.

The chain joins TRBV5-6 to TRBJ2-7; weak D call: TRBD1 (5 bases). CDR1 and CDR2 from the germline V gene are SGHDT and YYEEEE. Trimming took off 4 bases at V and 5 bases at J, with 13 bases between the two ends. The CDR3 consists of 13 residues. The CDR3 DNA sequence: TGTGCCAGCAGCCCCTCAGGGATCCACGAGCAGTACTTC. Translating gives CASSPSGIHEQYF.

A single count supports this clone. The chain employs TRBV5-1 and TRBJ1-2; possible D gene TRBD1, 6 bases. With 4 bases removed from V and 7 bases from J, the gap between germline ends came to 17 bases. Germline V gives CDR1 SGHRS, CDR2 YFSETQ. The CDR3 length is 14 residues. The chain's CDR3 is CASSRSDRPIGYTF. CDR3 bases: TGCGCCAGCAGCCGATCAGACAGGCCCATTGGCTACACCTTC.

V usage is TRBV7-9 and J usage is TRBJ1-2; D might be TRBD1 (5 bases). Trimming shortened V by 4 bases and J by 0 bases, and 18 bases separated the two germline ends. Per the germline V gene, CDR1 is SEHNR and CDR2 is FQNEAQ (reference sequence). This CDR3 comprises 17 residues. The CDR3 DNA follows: TGTGCCAGCAGCTCGACAACGGCAGGGTGGGCTAACTATGGCTACACCTTC. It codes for CASSSTTAGWANYGYTF.

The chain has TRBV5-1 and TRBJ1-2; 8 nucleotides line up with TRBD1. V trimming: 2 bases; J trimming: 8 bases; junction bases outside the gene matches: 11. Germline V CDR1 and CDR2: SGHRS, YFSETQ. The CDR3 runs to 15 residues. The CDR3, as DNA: TGCGCCAGCAGCTTTTATCAGGGGGCGAGTTTGGGCTACACCTTC. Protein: CASSFYQGASLGYTF.

This CDR3 reads CASSEVWTSGSYEQYF. DNA of the CDR3: TGTGCCAGCAGTGAAGTTTGGACTAGCGGGAGCTACGAGCAGTACTTC. This chain connects TRBV2 to TRBJ2-7; 13 bases align to TRBD2. The J segment lost 3 bases and the V segment lost 1 base, leaving 3 bases of the junction unmatched. The CDR3 loop spans 16 amino acids. From germline, CDR1 is SNHLY and CDR2 FYNNEI.